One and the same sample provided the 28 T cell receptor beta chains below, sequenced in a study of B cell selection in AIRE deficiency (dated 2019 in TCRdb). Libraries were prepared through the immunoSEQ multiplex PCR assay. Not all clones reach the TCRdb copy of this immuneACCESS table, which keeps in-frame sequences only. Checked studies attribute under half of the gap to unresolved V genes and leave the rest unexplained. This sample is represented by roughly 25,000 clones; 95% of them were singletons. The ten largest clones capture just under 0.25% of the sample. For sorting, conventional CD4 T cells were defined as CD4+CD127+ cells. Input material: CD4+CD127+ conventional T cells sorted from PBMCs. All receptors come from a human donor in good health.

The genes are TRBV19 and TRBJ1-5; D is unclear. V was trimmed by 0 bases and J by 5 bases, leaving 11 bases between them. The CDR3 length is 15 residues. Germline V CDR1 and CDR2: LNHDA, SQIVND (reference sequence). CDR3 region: CASSIEPPGYQPQHF. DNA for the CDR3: TGTGCCAGTAGTATAGAACCCCCAGGTTATCAGCCCCAGCATTTT. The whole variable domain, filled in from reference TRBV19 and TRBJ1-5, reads DGGITQSPKYLFRKEGQNVTLSCEQNLNHDAMYWYRQDPGQGLRLIYYSQIVNDFQKGDIAEGYSVSREKKESFPLTVTSAQKNPTAFYLCASSIEPPGYQPQHFGDGTRLSIL.

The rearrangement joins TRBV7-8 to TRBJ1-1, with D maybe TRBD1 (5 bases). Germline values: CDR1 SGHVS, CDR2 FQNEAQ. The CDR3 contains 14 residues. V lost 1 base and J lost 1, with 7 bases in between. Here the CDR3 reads CASSLVDRNTEAFF. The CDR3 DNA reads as TGTGCCAGCAGCTTAGTTGACAGGAACACTGAAGCTTTCTTT.

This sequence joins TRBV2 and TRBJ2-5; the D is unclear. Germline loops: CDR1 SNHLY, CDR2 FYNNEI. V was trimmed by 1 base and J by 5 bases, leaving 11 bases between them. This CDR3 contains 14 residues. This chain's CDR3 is CASSEVRVQETQYF. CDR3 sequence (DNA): TGTGCCAGCAGTGAAGTTAGGGTCCAGGAGACCCAGTACTTC.

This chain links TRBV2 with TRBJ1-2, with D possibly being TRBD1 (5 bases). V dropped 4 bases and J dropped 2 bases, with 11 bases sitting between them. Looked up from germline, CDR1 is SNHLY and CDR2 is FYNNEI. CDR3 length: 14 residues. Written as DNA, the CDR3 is TGTGCCAGCAGTGCGGGACCGGTGAACTATGGCTACACCTTC. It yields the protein CASSAGPVNYGYTF.

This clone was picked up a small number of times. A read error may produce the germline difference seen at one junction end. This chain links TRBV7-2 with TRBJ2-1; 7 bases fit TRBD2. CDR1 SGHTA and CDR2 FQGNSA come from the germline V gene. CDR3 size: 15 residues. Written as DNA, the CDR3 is TGTGCCAGCAGCCTAGCGGTAAGCTCCTACAATGAGCAGTTCTTC. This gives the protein CASSLAVSSYNEQFF.

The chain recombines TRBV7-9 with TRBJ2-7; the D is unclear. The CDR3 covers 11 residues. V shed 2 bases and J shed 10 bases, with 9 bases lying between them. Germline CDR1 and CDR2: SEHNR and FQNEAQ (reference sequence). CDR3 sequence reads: CASSLNYPQYF. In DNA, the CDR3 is TGTGCCAGCAGCTTAAACTACCCTCAGTACTTC.

CDR3 coding DNA: TGTGCCAGCAGGGCCGGGACTGGAAACTACGAGCAGTACTTC. Its translation is CASRAGTGNYEQYF. The genes are TRBV6-5 and TRBJ2-7; TRBD2 might be the D (6 bases). Between the trimmed V and J ends, which lost 6 bases and 3 bases, there was a span of 15 bases. The CDR3 has 14 residues. Germline lookup yields CDR1 MNHEY and CDR2 SVGAGI.

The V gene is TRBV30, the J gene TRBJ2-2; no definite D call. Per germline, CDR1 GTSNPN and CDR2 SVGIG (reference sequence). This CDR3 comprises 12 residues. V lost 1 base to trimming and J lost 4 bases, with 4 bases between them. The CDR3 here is CAWSAATGELFF. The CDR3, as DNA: TGTGCCTGGAGTGCCGCCACCGGGGAGCTGTTTTTT.

Written as DNA, the CDR3 is TGTGCCAGCAGCTTAGGGGTTGGCGGGGAGACCCAGTACTTC. Amino acid sequence: CASSLGVGGETQYF. This rearrangement joins TRBV11-2 to TRBJ2-5; weak D call: TRBD2 (5 bases). This CDR3 is 14 amino acids long. Per germline, CDR1 SGHAT and CDR2 FQNNGV. V was pared by 1 base and J by 5 bases, with 11 bases between.

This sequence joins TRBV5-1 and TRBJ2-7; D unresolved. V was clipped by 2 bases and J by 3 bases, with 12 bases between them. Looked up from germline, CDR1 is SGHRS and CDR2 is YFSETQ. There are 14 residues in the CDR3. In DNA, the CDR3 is TGCGCCAGCAGCTTTAAGGACCGACGCTACGAGCAGTACTTC. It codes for CASSFKDRRYEQYF.

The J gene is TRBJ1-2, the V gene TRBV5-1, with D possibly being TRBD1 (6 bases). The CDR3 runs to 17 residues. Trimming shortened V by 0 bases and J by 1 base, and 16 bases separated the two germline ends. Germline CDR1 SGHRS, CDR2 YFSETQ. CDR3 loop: CASSLASGATINYGYTF. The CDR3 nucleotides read TGCGCCAGCAGCTTGGCGTCGGGGGCGACCATTAACTATGGCTACACCTTC. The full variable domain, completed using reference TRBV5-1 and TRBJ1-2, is KAGVTQTPRYLIKTRGQQVTLSCSPISGHRSVSWYQQTPGQGLQFLFEYFSETQRNKGNFPGRFSGRQFSNSRSEMNVSTLELGDSALYLCASSLASGATINYGYTFGSGTRLTVV.

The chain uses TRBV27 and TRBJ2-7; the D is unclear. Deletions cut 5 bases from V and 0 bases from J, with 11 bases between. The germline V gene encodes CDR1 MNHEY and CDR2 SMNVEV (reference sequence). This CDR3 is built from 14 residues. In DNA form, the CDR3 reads TGTGCCAGCAGTGCCGCTGCGCGCTCCTACGAGCAGTACTTC. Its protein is CASSAAARSYEQYF.

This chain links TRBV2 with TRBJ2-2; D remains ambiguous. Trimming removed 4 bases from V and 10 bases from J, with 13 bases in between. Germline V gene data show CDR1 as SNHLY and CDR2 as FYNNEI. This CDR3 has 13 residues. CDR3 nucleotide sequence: TGTGCCAGCAGTGTCTTGACAATCGCGGAGCTGTTTTTT. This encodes CASSVLTIAELFF.

The CDR3, as DNA: TGTGCCATCAGTGAGTCAGTAGGTGCCTCTGAAGCTTTCTTT. Encoded protein: CAISESVGASEAFF. The chain links TRBV10-3 to TRBJ1-1; no reliable D call. The CDR3 loop spans 14 amino acids. From germline, CDR1 is ENHRY and CDR2 SYGVKD. The germline V and J ends were trimmed by 0 bases and 6 bases, with 11 bases remaining between them.

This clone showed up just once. CDR3 nucleotide sequence: TGCGCCAGCAGCCGAAGCCGTGTGGGGGTAGGCGAAAAACTGTTTTTT. It yields the protein CASSRSRVGVGEKLFF. The J gene is TRBJ1-4, the V gene TRBV4-1, with D possibly being TRBD1 (5 bases). The length of the CDR3 is 16 residues. Germline assignment: CDR1 MGHRA and CDR2 YSYEKL. V was cut by 4 bases and J by 8 bases, with 20 bases left in between.

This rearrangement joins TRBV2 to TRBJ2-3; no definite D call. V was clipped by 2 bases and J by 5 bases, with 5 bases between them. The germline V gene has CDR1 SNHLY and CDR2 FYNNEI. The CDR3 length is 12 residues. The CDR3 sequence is CASSEMEDTQYF. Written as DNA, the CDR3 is TGTGCCAGCAGTGAAATGGAAGATACGCAGTATTTT.

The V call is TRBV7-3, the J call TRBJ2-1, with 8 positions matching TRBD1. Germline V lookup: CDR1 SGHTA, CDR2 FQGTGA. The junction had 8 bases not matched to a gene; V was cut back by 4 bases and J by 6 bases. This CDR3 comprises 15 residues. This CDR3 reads CASSSSGQEGNEQFF. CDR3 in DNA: TGTGCCAGCAGCTCCTCGGGACAGGAGGGCAATGAGCAGTTCTTC. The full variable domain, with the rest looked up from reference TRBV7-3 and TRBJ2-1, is GAGVSQTPSNKVTEKGKYVELRCDPISGHTALYWYRQSLGQGPEFLIYFQGTGAADDSGLPNDRFFAVRPEGSVSTLKIQRTERGDSAVYLCASSSSGQEGNEQFFGPGTRLTVL.

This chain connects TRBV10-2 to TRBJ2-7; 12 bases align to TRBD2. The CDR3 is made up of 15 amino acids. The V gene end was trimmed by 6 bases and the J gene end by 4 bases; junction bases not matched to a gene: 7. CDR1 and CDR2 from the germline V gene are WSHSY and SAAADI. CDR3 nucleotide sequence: TGCGCCAGCAGGGAGACTAGCGGGGGAATGTACGAGCAGTACTTC. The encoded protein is CASRETSGGMYEQYF.

The CDR3 nucleotides read TGCGCCAGCAGCTCCGTCTCCCTTTTCCGCGAGCAGTACTTC. It specifies CASSSVSLFREQYF. The genes are TRBV5-1 and TRBJ2-7; no definite D call. V was pared by 3 bases and J by 6 bases, with 16 bases between. Germline CDR1 is SGHRS and CDR2 is YFSETQ. This CDR3 has 14 residues.

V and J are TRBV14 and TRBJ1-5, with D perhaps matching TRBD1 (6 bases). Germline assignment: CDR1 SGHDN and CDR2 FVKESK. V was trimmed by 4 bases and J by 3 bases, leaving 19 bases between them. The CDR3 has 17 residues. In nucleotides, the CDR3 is TGTGCCAGCAGCCCTCTAACCGGGGGCCTGCCCAATCAGCCCCAGCATTTT. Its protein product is CASSPLTGGLPNQPQHF.

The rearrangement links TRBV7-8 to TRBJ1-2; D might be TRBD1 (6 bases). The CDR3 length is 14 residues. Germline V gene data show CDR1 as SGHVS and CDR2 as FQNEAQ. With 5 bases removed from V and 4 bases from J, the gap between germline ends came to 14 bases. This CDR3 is CASSLSTGIYGYTF. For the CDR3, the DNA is TGTGCCAGCAGCCTATCTACAGGGATCTATGGCTACACCTTC.

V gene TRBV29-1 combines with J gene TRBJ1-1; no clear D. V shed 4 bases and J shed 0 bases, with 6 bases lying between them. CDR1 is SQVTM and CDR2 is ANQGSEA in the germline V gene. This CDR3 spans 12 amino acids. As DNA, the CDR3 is TGCAGCGTTGTCTTAGTGAACACTGAAGCTTTCTTT. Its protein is CSVVLVNTEAFF.

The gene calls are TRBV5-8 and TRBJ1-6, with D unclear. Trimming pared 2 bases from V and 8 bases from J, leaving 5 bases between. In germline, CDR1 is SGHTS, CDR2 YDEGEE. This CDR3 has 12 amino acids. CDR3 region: CASSLTDSPLHF. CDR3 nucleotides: TGTGCCAGCAGCTTAACAGATTCACCCCTCCACTTT.

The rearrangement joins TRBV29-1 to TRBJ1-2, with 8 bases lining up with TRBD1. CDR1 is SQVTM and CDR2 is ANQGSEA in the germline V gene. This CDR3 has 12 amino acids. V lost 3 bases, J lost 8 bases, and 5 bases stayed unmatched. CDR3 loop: CSVEDTGGGYTF. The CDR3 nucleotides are TGCAGCGTTGAGGATACAGGGGGAGGCTACACCTTC.

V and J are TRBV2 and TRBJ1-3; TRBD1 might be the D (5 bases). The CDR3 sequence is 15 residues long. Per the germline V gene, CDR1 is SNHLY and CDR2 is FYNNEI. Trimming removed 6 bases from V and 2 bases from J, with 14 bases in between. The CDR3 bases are TGTGCCAGCAGGGCGACAGCCTTACCTGGAAACACCATATATTTT. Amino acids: CASRATALPGNTIYF.

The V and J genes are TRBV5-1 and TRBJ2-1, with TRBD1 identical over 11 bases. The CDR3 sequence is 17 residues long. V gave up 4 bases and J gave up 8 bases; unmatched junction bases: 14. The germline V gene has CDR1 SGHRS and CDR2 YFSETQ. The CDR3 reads CASSPMPPGQGVYEQFF. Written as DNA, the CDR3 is TGCGCCAGCAGCCCAATGCCACCGGGACAGGGGGTATATGAGCAGTTCTTC.

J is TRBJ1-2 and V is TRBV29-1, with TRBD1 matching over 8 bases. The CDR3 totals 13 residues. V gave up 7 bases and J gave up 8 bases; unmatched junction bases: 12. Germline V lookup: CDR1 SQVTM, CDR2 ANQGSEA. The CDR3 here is CSARQGIAQGYTF. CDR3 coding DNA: TGCAGCGCCCGACAGGGGATAGCCCAGGGCTACACCTTC. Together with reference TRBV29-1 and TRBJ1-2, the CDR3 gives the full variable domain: SAVISQKPSRDICQRGTSLTIQCQVDSQVTMMFWYRQQPGQSLTLIATANQGSEATYESGFVIDKFPISRPNLTFSTLTVSNMSPEDSSIYLCSARQGIAQGYTFGSGTRLTVV.

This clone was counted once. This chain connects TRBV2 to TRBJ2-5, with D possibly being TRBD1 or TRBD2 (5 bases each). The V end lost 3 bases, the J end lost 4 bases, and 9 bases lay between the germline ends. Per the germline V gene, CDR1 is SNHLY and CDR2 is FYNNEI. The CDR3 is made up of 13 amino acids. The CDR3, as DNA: TGTGCCAGCAGTGACCAGGGAGCAGAGACCCAGTACTTC. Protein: CASSDQGAETQYF.